The source of this T cell receptor (beta chain) is a study of blood T cells in healthy people across ages. General observations from the study: Estimates based on one million T cells were treated as lower bounds.

Primers used in a second PCR of roughly 6 to 11 cycles were a sample-barcoded 5' primer and a J-beta primer mix. TCRdb recomputed calls from the 5' RACE reads with MiXCR, one row per CDR3 protein. The data hold about 780,000 distinct CDR3 sequences, with roughly 25% observed a single time. Donors ranged from roughly 6 to 90 years old and were healthy Caucasians in Russia. In the case of this clonotype: Its antigen remains unidentified.

Trimming cost V 1 base and J 0 bases; bases outside gene matches: 5. The CDR3 is 17 amino acids. Germline CDR1 LGHDT, CDR2 YNNKEL (reference sequence). In addition, the sample was reused for a study of T cells of mothers and their children. That study adds: The M1S primer of the second PCR added sample barcodes and 2-4 random nucleotides. Mothers yielded over 8.5 million CDR3 reads, children several million each.

This receptor was taken from a boy younger than 18 in good health. Sequences were obtained from blood. The chain couples TRBV3-1 to TRBJ2-7; 11 bases line up with TRBD2. The CDR3 loop reads CASSQAPGTSGSYEQYF. CDR3 DNA sequence: TGTGCCAGCAGCCAAGCCCCCGGGACTAGCGGCTCCTACGAGCAGTACTTC.